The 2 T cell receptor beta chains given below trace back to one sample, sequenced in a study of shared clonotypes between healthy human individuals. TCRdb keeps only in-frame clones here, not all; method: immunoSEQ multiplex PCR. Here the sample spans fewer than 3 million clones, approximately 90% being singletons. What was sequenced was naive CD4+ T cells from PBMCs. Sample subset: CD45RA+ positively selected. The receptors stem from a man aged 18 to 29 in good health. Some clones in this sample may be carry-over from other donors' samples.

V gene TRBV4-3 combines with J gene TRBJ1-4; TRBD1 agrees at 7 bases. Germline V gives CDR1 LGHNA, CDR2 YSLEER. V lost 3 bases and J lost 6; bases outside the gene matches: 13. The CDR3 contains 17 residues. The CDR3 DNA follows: TGCGCCAGCAGCCAGACCTACGCACAGGGGTTTGATGAAAAACTGTTTTTT. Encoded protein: CASSQTYAQGFDEKLFF.

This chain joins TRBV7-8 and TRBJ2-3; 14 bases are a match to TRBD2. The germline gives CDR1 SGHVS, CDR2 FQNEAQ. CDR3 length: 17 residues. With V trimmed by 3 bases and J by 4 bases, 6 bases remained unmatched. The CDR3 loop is CASSFGTSGSGADTQYF. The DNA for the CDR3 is TGTGCCAGCAGCTTTGGGACTAGCGGGAGTGGGGCAGATACGCAGTATTTT.